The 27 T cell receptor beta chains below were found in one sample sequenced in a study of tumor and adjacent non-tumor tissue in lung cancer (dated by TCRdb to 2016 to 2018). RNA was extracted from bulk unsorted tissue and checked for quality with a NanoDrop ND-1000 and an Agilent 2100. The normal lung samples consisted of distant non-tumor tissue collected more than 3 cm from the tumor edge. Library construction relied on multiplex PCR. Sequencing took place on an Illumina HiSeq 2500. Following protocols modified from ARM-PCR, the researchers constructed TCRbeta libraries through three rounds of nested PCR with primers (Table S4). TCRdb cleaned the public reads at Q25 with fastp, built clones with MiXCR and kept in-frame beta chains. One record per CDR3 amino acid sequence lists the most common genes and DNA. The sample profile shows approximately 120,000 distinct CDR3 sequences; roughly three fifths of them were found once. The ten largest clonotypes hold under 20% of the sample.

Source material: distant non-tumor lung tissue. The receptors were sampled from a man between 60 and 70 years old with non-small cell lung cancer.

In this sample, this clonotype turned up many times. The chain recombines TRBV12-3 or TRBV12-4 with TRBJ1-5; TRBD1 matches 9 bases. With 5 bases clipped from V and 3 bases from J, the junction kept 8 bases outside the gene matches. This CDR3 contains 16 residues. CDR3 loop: CASSILQGANNQPQHF. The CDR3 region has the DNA TGTGCCAGCAGTATCCTACAGGGGGCAAACAATCAGCCCCAGCATTTT.

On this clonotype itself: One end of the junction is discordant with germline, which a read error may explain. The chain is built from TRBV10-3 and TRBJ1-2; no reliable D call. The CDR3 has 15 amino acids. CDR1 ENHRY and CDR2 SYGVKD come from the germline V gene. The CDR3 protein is CAISESVALASGYAF. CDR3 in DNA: TGTGCCATCAGTGAGTCCGTAGCCTTAGCCTCCGGCTATGCCTTC.

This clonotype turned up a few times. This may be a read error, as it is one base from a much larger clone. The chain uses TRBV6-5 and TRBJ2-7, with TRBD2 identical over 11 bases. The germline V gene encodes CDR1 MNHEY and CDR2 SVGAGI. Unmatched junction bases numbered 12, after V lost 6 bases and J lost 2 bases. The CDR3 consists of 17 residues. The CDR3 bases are TGTGCCAGCAGCCTCCCTCCAGAGACTAGCGGGACCTACGAGCAGTACTTC. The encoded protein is CASSLPPETSGTYEQYF.

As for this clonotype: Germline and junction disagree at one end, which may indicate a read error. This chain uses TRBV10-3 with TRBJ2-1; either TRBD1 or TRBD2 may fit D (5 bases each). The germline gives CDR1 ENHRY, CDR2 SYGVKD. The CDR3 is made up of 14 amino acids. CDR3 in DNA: TGCGCCATTAGTGGCCGGGGCCGGTGGGATGAGCAGTTCTTC. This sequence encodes CAISGRGRWDEQFF.

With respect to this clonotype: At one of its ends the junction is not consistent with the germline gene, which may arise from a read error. The CDR3 here is CASSQDDTSGTNVQTF. Here the CDR3 DNA reads TGCGCCAGCAGCCAAGATGACACATCTGGGACCAACGTCCAGACTTTC. This rearrangement joins TRBV4-1 to TRBJ2-6; either TRBD1 or TRBD2 may fit D (5 bases each). Per germline, CDR1 MGHRA and CDR2 YSYEKL. CDR3 length: 16 residues.

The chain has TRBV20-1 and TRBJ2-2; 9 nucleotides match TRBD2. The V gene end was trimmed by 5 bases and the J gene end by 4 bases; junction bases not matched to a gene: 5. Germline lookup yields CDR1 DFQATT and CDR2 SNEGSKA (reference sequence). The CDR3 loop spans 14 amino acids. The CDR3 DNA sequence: TGCAGTGCTTTTATTAGCGGGAGCACCGGGGAGCTGTTTTTT. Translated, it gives CSAFISGSTGELFF.

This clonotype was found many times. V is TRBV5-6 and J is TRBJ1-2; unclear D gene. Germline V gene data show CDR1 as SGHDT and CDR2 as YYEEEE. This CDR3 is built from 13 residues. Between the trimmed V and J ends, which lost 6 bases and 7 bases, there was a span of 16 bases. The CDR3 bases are TGTGCCAGCACCCTTGGGCAGGACGCTGGCTACACCTTC. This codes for CASTLGQDAGYTF.

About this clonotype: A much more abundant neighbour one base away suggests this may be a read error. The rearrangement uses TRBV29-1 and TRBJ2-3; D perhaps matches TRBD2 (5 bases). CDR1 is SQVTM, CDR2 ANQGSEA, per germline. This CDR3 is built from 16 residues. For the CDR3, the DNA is TGCAGCATTGAAGGCTGGATAGCGCGCAGCACAGATACGCAGTATTTT. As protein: CSIEGWIARSTDTQYF.

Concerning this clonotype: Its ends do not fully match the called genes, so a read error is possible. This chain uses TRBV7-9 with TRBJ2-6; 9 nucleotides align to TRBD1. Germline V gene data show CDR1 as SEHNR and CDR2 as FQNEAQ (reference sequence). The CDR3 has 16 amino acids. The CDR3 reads CVSSSDRGAGANVLTF. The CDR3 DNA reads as TGTGTCAGCAGCTCGGACAGGGGTGCGGGGGCCAACGTCCTGACTTTC.

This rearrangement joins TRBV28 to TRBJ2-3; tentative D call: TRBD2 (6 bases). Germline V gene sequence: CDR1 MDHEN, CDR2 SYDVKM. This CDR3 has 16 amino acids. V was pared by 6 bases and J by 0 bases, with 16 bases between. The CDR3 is CASSPLGGPSTDTQYF. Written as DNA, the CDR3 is TGTGCCAGCAGCCCCCTGGGGGGACCTAGCACAGATACGCAGTATTTT. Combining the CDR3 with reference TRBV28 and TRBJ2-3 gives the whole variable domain DVKVTQSSRYLVKRTGEKVFLECVQDMDHENMFWYRQDPGLGLRLIYFSYDVKMKEKGDIPEGYSVSREKKERFSLILESASTNQTSMYLCASSPLGGPSTDTQYFGPGTRLTVL.

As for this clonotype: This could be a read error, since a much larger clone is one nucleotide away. As DNA, the CDR3 is TGTGCCAGCAGCTTGACGACTAGCGGGCCAAATGAGCTGTTCTTC. It specifies CASSLTTSGPNELFF. This chain uses TRBV5-6 with TRBJ2-1; 10 bases line up with TRBD2. Germline V gene data show CDR1 as SGHDT and CDR2 as YYEEEE. CDR3 length equals 15 residues.

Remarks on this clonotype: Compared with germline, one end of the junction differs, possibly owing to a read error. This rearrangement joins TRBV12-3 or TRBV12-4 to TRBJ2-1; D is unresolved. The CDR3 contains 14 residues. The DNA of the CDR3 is TGTGCCAGCAACCCGGGCGGAAGCCACAATGAGCAGTCCTTC. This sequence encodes CASNPGGSHNEQSF.

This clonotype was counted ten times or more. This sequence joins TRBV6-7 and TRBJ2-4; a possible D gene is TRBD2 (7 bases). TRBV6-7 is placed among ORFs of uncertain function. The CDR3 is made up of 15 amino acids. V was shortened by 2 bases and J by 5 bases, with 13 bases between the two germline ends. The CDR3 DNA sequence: TGTGCCAGCAGTTACGTTGGGGGGGCGGAAAACATTCAGTACTTC. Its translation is CASSYVGGAENIQYF.

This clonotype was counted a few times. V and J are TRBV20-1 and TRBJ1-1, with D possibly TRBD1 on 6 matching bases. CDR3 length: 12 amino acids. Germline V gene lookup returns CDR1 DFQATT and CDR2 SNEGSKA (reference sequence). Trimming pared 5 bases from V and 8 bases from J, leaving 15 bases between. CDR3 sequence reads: CSAPFRGVEAFF. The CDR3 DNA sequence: TGCAGTGCTCCCTTCAGGGGAGTCGAAGCTTTCTTT.

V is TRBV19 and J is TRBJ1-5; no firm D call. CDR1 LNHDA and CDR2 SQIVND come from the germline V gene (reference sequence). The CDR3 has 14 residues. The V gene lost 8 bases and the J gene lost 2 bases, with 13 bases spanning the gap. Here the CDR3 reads CASGMDGGNQPQHF. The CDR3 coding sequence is TGTGCCAGTGGCATGGACGGGGGCAATCAGCCCCAGCATTTT.

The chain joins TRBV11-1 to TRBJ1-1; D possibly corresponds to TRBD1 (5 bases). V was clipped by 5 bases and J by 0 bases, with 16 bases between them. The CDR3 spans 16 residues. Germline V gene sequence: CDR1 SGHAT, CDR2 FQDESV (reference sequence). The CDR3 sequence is CASSKESGAMNTEAFF. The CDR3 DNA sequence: TGTGCCAGCAGCAAAGAGTCCGGGGCCATGAACACTGAAGCTTTCTTT.

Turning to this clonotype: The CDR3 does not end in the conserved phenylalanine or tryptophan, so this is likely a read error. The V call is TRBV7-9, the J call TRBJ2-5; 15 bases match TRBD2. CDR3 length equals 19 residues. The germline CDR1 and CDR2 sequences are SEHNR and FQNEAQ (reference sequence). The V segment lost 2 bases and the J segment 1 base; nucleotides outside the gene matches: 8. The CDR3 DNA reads TGTGCCAGCAGCTTACCAACGGGACTAGCGGGAGGTCTCCAAGAGACCCAGTACTAC. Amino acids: CASSLPTGLAGGLQETQYY.

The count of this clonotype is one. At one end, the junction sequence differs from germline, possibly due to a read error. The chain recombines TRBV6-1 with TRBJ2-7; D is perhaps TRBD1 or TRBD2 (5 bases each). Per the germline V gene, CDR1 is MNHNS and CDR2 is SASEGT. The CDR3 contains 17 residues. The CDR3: CANSEGTHGFFTYDQYF. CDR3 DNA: TGTGCCAACAGTGAAGGGACGCATGGATTCTTTACCTACGATCAGTACTTC.

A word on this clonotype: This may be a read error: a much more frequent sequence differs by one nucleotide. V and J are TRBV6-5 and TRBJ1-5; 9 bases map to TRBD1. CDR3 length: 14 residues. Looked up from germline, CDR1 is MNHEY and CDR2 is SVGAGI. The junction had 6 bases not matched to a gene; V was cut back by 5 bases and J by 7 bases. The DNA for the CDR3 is TGTGCCAGCAGTCGCGCAACAGGGGGCCAGCCCCAGCATTTT. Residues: CASSRATGGQPQHF.

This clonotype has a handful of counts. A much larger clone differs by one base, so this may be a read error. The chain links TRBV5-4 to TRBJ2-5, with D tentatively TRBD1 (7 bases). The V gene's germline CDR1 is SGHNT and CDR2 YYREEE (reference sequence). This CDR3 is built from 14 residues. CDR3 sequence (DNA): TGTGTCAGCAGCTTGGCGGGACAGCAAGAGACCCAGTACTTC. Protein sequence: CVSSLAGQQETQYF.

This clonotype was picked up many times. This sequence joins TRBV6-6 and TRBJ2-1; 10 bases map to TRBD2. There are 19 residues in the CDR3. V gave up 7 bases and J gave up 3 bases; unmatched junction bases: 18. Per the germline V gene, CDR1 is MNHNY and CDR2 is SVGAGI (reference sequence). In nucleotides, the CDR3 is TGTGCCAGCATGGGAGCGGGAGGGCAGAGGAAGCAGGGCTACAATGAGCAGTTCTTC. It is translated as CASMGAGGQRKQGYNEQFF.

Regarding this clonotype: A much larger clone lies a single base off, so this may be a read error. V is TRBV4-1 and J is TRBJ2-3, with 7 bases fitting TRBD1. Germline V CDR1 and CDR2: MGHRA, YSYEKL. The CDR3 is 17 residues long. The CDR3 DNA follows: TGCGCCATCAGCCAAGATCCCACAGGGGTGTTCACAGATACGCAGTATTTT. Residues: CAISQDPTGVFTDTQYF.

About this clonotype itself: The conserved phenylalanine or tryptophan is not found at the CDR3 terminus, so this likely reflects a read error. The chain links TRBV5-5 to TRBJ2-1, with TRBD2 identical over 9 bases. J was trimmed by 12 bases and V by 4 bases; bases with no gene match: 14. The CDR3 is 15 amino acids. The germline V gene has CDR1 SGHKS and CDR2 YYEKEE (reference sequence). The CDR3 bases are TGTGCCAGCAGCCCTGGCGGGAGGGCCTGGGTAGGGCAGTTCATC. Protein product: CASSPGGRAWVGQFI.

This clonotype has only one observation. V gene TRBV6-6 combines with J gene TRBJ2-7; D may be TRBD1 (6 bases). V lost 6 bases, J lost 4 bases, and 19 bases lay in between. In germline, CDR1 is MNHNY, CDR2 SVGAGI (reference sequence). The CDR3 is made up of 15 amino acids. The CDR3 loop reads CASRCGLGAGYEQYF. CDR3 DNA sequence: TGTGCCAGCAGGTGCGGACTGGGGGCTGGGTACGAGCAGTACTTC.

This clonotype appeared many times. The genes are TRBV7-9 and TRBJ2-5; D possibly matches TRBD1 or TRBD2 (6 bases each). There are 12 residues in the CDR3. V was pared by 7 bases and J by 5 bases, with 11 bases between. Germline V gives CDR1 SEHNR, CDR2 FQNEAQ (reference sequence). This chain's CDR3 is CASMGGVETQYF. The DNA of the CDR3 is TGTGCCAGCATGGGGGGCGTTGAGACCCAGTACTTC.

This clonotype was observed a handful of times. The CDR3 DNA reads TGCAGTGCTATTGGGGGAAGACTAGCCAAAAACATTCAGTACTTC. It specifies CSAIGGRLAKNIQYF. The chain has TRBV20-1 and TRBJ2-4; D may correspond to TRBD1 or TRBD2 (5 bases each). In germline, CDR1 is DFQATT, CDR2 SNEGSKA (reference sequence). This CDR3 is 15 amino acids long. The V gene lost 4 bases and the J gene lost 0 bases, with 13 bases spanning the gap.

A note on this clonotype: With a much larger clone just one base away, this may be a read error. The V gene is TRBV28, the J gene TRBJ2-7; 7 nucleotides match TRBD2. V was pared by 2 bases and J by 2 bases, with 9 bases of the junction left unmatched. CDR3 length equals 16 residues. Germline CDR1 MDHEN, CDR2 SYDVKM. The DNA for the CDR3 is TGTGCCAGCAGTTTAGGATCTTGCGGGAGTCCCTACGAGCAGTACTTC. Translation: CASSLGSCGSPYEQYF.